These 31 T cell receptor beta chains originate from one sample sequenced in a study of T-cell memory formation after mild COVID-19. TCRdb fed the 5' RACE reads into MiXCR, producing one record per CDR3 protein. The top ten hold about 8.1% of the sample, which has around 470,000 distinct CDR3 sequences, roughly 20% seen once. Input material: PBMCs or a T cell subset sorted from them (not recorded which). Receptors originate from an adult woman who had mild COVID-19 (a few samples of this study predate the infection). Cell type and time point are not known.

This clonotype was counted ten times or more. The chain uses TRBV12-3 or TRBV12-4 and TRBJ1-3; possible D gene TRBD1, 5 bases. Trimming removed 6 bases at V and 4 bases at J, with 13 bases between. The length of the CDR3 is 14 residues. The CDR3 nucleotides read TGTGCCAGCAGCAGAGACAGTGCCGGAAACACCATATATTTT. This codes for CASSRDSAGNTIYF.

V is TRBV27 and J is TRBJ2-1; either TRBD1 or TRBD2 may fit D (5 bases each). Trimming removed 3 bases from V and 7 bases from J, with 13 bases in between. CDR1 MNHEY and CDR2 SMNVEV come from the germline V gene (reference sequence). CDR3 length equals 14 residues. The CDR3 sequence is CASSFTSWGNEQFF. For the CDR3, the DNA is TGTGCCAGCAGTTTCACGTCCTGGGGGAATGAGCAGTTCTTC.

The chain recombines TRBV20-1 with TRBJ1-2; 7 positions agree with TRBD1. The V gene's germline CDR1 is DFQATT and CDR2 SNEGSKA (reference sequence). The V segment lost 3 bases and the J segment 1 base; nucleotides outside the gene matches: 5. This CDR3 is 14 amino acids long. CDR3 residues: CSASHRGLNYGYTF. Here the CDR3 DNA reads TGCAGTGCTAGTCACAGGGGACTTAACTATGGCTACACCTTC.

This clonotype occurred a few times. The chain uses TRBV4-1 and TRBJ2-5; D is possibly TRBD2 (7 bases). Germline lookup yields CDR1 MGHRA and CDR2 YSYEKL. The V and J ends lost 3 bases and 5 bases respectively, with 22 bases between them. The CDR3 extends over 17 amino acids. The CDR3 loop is CASSHLLRGAPGETQYF. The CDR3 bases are TGCGCCAGCAGCCACCTCTTACGGGGGGCCCCGGGGGAGACCCAGTACTTC.

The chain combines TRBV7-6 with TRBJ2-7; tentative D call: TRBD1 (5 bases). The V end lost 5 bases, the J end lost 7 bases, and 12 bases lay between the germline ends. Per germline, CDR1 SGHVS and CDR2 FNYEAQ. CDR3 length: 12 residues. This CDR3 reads CASSPTGREQYF. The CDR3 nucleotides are TGTGCCAGCAGCCCCACAGGTCGGGAGCAGTACTTC.

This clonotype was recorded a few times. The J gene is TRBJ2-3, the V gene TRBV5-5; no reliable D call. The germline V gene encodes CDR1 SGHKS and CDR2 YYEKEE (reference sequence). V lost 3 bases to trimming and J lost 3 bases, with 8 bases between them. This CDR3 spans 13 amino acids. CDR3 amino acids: CASSWAVTDTQYF. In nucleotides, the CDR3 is TGTGCCAGCAGCTGGGCGGTGACAGATACGCAGTATTTT.

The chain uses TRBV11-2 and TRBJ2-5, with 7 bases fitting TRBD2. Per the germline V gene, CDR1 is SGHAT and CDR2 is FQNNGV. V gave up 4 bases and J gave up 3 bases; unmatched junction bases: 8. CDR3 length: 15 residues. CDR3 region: CASSSPLAEKETQYF. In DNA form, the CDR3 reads TGTGCCAGCAGCTCCCCCCTAGCGGAGAAAGAGACCCAGTACTTC. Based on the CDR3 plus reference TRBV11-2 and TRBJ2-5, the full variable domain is EAGVAQSPRYKIIEKRQSVAFWCNPISGHATLYWYQQILGQGPKLLIQFQNNGVVDDSQLPKDRFSAERLKGVDSTLKIQPAKLEDSAVYLCASSSPLAEKETQYFGPGTRLLVL.

This chain's CDR3 is CSARVSPSRGEQYF. CDR3 in DNA: TGCAGTGCTAGAGTTAGCCCTAGTAGGGGGGAGCAGTACTTC. This chain links TRBV20-1 with TRBJ2-7, with TRBD1 as a possible D gene (6 bases). The CDR3 has 14 residues. V lost 1 base to trimming and J lost 7 bases, with 17 bases between them. Germline V gives CDR1 DFQATT, CDR2 SNEGSKA (reference sequence).

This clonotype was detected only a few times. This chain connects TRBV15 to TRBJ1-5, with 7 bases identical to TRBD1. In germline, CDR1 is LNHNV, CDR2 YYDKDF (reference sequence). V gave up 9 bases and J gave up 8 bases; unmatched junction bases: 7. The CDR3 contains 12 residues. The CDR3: CATQQGWEPQHF. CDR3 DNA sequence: TGTGCCACTCAACAGGGGTGGGAGCCCCAGCATTTT.

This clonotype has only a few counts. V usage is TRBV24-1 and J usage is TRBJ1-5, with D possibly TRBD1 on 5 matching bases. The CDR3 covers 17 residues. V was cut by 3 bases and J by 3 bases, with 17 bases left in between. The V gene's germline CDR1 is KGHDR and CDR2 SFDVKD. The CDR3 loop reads CATSDAKGGTLNQPQHF. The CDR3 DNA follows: TGTGCCACCAGTGATGCAAAGGGAGGGACCCTCAATCAGCCCCAGCATTTT.

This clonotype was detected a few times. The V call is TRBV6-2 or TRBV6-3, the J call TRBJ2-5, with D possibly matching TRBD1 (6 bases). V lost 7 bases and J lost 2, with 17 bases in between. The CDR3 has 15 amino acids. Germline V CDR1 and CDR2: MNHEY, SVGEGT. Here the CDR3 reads CASTKGLGQQETQYF. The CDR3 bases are TGTGCCAGCACCAAAGGGCTTGGACAGCAAGAGACCCAGTACTTC.

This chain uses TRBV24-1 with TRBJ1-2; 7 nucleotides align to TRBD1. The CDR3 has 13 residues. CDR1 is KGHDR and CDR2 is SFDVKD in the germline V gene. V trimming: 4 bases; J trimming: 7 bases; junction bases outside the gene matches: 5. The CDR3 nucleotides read TGTGCCACCAGTGAAGACAGGGCGACTGGCTACACCTTC. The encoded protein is CATSEDRATGYTF.

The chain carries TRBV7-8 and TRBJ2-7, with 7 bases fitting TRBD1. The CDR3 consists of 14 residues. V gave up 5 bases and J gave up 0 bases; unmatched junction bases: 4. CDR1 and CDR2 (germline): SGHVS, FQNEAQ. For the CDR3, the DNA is TGTGCCAGCAGCCAGAGGGACAGCTCCTACGAGCAGTACTTC. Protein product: CASSQRDSSYEQYF.

The CDR3 DNA sequence: TGTGCCAGCAGTTTCTTTCCCCGAAACAATGAGCAGTTCTTC. This encodes CASSFFPRNNEQFF. The V gene is TRBV12-3 or TRBV12-4, the J gene TRBJ2-1; D is ambiguous. V was trimmed by 3 bases and J by 5 bases, leaving 11 bases between them. There are 14 residues in the CDR3.

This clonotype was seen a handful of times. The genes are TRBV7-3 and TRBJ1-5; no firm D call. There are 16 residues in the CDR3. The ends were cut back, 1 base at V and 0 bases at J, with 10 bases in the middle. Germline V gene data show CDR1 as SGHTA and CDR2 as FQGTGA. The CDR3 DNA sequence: TGTGCCAGCAGCTTAATCGGCAGATATAGCAATCAGCCCCAGCATTTT. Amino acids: CASSLIGRYSNQPQHF.

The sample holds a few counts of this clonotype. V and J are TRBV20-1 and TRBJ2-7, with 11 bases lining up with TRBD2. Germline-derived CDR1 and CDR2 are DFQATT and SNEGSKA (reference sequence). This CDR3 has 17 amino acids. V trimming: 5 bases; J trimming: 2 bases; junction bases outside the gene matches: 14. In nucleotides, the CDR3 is TGCAGTGCTTATGCGGGGACTAGCGGCCTCGGGGCCTACGAGCAGTACTTC. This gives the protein CSAYAGTSGLGAYEQYF.

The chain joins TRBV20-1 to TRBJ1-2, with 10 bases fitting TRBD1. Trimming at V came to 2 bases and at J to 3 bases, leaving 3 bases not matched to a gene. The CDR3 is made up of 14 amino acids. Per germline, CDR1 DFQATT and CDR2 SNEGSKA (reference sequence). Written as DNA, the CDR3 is TGCAGTGCTAGACCCGGGACAGGGGACTATGGCTACACCTTC. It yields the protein CSARPGTGDYGYTF.

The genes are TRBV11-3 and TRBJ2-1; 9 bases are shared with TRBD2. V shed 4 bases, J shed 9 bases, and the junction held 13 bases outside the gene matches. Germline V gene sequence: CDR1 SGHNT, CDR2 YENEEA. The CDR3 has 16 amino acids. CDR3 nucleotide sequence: TGTGCCAGCAGCTCTGGAACCGGGACTAGCTTTTTTGAGCAGTTCTTC. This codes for CASSSGTGTSFFEQFF.

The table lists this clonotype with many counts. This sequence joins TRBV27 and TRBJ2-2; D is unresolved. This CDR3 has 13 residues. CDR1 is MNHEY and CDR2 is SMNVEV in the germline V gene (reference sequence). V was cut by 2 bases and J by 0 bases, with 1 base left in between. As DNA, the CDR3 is TGTGCCAGCAGTTTAGCGAACACCGGGGAGCTGTTTTTT. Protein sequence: CASSLANTGELFF.

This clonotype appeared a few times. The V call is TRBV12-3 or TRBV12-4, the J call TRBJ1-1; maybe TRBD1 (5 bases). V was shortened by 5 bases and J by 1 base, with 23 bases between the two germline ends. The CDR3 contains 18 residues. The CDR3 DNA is TGTGCCAGCAGTAGGGATCATGGGGGGGTCGACTCGAACACTGAAGCTTTCTTT. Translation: CASSRDHGGVDSNTEAFF.

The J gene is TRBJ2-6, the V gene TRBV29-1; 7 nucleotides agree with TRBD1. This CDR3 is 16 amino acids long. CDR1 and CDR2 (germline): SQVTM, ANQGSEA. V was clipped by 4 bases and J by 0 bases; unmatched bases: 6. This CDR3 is CSVGPDRFSGANVLTF. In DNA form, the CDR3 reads TGCAGCGTTGGCCCGGACAGGTTCTCTGGGGCCAACGTCCTGACTTTC.

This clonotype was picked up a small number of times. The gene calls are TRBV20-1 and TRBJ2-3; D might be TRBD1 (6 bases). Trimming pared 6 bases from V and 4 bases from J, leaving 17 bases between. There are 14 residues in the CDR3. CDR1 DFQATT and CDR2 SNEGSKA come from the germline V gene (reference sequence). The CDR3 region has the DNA TGCAGTGCCCAGAGACAGGACAGATCAGATACGCAGTATTTT. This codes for CSAQRQDRSDTQYF.

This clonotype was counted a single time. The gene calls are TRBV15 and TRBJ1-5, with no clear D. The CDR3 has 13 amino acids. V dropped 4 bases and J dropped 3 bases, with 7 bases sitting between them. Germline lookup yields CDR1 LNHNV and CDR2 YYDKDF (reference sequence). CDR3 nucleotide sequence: TGTGCCACCAGCAAGAATCCCAATCAGCCCCAGCATTTT. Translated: CATSKNPNQPQHF.

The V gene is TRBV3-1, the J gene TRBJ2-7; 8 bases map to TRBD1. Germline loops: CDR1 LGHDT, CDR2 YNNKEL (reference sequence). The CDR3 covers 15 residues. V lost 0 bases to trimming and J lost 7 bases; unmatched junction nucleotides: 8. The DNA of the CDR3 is TGTGCCAGCAGCCAAGATCGGACAGGGTCTTGGGAGCAGTACTTC. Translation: CASSQDRTGSWEQYF.

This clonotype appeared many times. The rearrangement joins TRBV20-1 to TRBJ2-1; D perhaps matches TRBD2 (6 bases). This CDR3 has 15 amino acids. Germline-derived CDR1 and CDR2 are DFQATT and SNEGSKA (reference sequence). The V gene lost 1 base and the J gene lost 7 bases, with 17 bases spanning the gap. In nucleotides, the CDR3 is TGCAGTGCTAGAGCTCCTGGGAGGCTTGTGAATGAGCAGTTCTTC. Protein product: CSARAPGRLVNEQFF.

The CDR3 DNA reads TGTGCCAGCAGCCCCATCAGCGGGGGTGCATACAATGAGCAGTTCTTC. Translating gives CASSPISGGAYNEQFF. This sequence joins TRBV7-3 and TRBJ2-1; 8 bases agree with TRBD2. This CDR3 has 16 residues. Unmatched junction bases numbered 10, after V lost 5 bases and J lost 4 bases. Germline assignment: CDR1 SGHTA and CDR2 FQGTGA.

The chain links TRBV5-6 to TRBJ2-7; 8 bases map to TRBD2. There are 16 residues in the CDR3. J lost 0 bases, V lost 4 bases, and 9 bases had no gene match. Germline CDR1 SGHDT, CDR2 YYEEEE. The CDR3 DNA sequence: TGTGCCAGCAGCCCCCCCCGGGGGGGCTACTCCTACGAGCAGTACTTC. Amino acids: CASSPPRGGYSYEQYF.

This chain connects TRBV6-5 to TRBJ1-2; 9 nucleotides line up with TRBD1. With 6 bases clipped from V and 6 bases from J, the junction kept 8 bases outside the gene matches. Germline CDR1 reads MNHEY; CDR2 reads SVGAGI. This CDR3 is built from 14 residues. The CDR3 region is CASSLRDRVNGYTF. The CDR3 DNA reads TGTGCCAGCAGCTTACGGGACAGGGTTAATGGCTACACCTTC.

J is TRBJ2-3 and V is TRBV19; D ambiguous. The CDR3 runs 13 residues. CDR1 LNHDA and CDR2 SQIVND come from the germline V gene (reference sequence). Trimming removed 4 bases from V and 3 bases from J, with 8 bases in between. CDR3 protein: CASSRSVTDTQYF. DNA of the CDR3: TGTGCCAGTAGTAGAAGTGTAACAGATACGCAGTATTTT.

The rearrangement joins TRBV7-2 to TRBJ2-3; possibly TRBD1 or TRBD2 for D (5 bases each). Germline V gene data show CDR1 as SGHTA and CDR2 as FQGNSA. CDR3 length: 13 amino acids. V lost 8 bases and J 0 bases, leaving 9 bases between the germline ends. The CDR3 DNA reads TGTGCCAGCGGGACCATTAGCACAGATACGCAGTATTTT. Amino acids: CASGTISTDTQYF.

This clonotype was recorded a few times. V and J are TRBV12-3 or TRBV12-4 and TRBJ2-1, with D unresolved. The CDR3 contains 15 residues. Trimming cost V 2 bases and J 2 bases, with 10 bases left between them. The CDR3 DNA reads TGTGCCAGCAGTTTATCGGCGGCAGCCTACAATGAGCAGTTCTTC. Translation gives CASSLSAAAYNEQFF.